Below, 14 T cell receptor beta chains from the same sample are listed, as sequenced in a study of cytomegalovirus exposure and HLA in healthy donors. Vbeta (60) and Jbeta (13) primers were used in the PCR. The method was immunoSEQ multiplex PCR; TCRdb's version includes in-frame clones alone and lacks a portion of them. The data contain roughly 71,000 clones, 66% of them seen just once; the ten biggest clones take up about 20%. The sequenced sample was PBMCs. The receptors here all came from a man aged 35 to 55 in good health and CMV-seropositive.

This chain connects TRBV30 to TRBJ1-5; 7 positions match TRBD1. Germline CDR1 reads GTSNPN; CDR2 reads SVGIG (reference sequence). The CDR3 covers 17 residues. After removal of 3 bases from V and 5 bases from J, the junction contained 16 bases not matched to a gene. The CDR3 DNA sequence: TGTGCCTGGAGCCCCGGGGCCTCCACAGGGGTGCATCAGCCCCAGCATTTT. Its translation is CAWSPGASTGVHQPQHF.

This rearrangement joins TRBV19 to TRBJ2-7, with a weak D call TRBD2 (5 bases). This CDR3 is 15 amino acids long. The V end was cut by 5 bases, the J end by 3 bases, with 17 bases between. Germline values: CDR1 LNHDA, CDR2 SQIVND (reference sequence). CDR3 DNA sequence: TGTGCCAGTAGTGCCCTCGTCGGGGTTGGCTACGAGCAGTACTTC. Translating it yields CASSALVGVGYEQYF.

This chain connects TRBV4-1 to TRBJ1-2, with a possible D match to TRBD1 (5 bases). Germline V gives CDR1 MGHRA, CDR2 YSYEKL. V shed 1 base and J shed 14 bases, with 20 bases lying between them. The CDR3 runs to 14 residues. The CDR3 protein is CASSQGFLAGRATF. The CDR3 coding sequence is TGCGCCAGCAGCCAAGGGTTTCTGGCAGGGAGGGCAACCTTC.

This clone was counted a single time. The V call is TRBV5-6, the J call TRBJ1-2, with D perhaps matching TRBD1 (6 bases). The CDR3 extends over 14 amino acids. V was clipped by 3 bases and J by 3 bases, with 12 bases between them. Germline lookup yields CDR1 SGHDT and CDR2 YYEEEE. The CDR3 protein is CASSSNHRDYGYTF. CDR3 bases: TGTGCCAGCAGCTCGAACCACAGGGACTATGGCTACACCTTC.

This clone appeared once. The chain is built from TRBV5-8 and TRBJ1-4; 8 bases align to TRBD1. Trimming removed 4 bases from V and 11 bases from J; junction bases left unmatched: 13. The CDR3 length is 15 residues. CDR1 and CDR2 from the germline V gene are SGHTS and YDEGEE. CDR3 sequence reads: CASSPEGQALRKLFF. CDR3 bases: TGTGCCAGCAGCCCCGAGGGACAGGCCCTGAGGAAACTGTTTTTT.

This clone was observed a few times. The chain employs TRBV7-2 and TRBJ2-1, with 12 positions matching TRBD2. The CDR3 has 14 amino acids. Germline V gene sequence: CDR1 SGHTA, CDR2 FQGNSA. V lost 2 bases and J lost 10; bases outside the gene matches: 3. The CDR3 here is CASSLFLAGGEQFF. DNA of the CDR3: TGTGCCAGCAGCTTATTTCTAGCGGGGGGGGAGCAGTTCTTC. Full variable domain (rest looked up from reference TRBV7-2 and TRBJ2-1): GAGVSQSPSNKVTEKGKDVELRCDPISGHTALYWYRQSLGQGLEFLIYFQGNSAPDKSGLPSDRFSAERTGGSVSTLTIQRTQQEDSAVYLCASSLFLAGGEQFFGPGTRLTVL.

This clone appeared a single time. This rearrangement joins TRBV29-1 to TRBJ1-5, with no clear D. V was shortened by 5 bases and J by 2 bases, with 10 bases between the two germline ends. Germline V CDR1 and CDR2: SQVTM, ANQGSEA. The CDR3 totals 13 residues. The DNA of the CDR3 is TGCAGCGTTTCTACAGACGGCAATCAGCCCCAGCATTTT. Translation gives CSVSTDGNQPQHF.

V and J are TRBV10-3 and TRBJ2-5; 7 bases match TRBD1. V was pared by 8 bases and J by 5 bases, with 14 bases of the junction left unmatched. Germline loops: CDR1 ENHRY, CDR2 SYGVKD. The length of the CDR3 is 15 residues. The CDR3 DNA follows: TGTGCCATCGGAGGAGATCAGGGGGTTGTGGAGACCCAGTACTTC. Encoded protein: CAIGGDQGVVETQYF.

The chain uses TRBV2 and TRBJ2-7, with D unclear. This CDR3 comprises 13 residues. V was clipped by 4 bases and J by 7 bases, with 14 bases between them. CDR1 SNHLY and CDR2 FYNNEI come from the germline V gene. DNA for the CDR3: TGTGCCAGCAGTGCCGCCGCCGGTCGGGAGCAGTACTTC. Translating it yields CASSAAAGREQYF.

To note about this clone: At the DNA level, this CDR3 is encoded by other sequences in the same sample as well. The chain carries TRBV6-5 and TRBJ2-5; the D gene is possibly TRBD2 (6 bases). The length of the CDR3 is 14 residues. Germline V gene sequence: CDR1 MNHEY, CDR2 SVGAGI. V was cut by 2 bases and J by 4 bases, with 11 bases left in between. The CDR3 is CASSYKAGGETQYF. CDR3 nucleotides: TGTGCCAGCAGTTACAAAGCGGGTGGAGAGACCCAGTACTTC.

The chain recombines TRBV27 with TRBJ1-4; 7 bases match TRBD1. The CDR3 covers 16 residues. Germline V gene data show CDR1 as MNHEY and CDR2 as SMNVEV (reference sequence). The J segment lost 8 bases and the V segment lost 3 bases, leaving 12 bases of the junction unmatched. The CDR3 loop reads CASSLTGMGPREKLFF. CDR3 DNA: TGTGCCAGCAGTTTGACAGGGATGGGACCTCGGGAAAAACTGTTTTTT. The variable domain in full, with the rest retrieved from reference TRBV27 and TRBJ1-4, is EAQVTQNPRYLITVTGKKLTVTCSQNMNHEYMSWYRQDPGLGLRQIYYSMNVEVTDKGDVPEGYKVSRKEKRNFPLILESPSPNQTSLYFCASSLTGMGPREKLFFGSGTQLSVL.

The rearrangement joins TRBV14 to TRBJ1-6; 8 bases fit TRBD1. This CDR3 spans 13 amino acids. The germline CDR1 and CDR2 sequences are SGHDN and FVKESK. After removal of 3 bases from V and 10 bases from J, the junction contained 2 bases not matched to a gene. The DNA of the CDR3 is TGTGCCAGCAGCCACGGGACAGGCTCACCCCTCCACTTT. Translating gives CASSHGTGSPLHF.

The CDR3 DNA sequence: TGTGCCAGCAGCTCAGAAGGGGGCAGGACTGAAGCTTTCTTT. This sequence encodes CASSSEGGRTEAFF. The chain combines TRBV7-9 with TRBJ1-1, with 7 nucleotides matching TRBD1. V shed 4 bases and J 5 bases; nucleotides not matched to a gene: 7. The CDR3 contains 14 residues. Germline V gives CDR1 SEHNR, CDR2 FQNEAQ (reference sequence).

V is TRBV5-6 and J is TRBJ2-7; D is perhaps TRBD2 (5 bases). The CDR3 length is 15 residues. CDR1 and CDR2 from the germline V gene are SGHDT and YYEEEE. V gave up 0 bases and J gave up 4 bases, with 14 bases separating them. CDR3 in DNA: TGTGCCAGCAGCTTGGCGGGGAGACCCTTTTACGAGCAGTACTTC. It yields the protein CASSLAGRPFYEQYF.